These 23 T cell receptor beta chains share one sample of origin, sequenced in a study of T cells in Graves' hyperthyroidism and ophthalmopathy. The investigators amplified TCR beta CDR3 regions from RNA transcripts. The HTBI primer set served for first-round RT-PCR of the TCR CDR3. TCRdb reprocessed the multiplex PCR reads via MiXCR and lists one record per CDR3 protein. The table records about 500,000 distinct CDR3 sequences, roughly 16% of them present only once. The sample taken for sequencing was blood. Receptors originate from a woman between 25 and 40 years old with Graves' ophthalmopathy.

The V and J genes are TRBV11-3 and TRBJ2-1; D is uncertain. Trimming left V 1 base short and J 8 bases short, with 9 bases between. The germline V gene encodes CDR1 SGHNT and CDR2 YENEEA. The CDR3 consists of 13 residues. This chain's CDR3 is CASSLVGKDEQFF. For the CDR3, the DNA is TGTGCCAGCAGCTTAGTAGGAAAGGATGAGCAGTTCTTC.

The chain uses TRBV27 and TRBJ2-3, with TRBD2 matching 9 bases. The CDR3 has 16 residues. The trim removed 3 bases at V and 3 bases at J, leaving 7 bases unmatched. Germline V CDR1 and CDR2: MNHEY, SMNVEV (reference sequence). CDR3 nucleotide sequence: TGTGCCAGCAGTTTCTATAGCGGGAGTTTTACAGATACGCAGTATTTT. Its translation: CASSFYSGSFTDTQYF.

As DNA, the CDR3 is TGCAGTGCTAGTGTACTAGCCCGCCGCTCCTACAATGAGCAGTTCTTC. Its protein product is CSASVLARRSYNEQFF. V is TRBV20-1 and J is TRBJ2-1; possible D gene TRBD2, 6 bases. Germline CDR1 and CDR2: DFQATT and SNEGSKA (reference sequence). With 3 bases removed from V and 0 bases from J, the gap between germline ends came to 15 bases. CDR3 length: 16 residues.

This clonotype occurred a few times. This chain links TRBV20-1 with TRBJ2-3; the match to TRBD2 covers 8 bases. CDR1 is DFQATT, CDR2 SNEGSKA, per germline (reference sequence). Trimming at V came to 3 bases and at J to 5 bases, leaving 7 bases not matched to a gene. This CDR3 comprises 14 residues. DNA for the CDR3: TGCAGTGCTAGTAGCACGGGAGGGGTAGATACGCAGTATTTT. This sequence encodes CSASSTGGVDTQYF.

V gene TRBV20-1 combines with J gene TRBJ1-6; 10 nucleotides agree with TRBD1. The V and J ends lost 1 base and 14 bases, in that order; junction bases with no gene match: 5. The CDR3 covers 13 residues. Germline V gives CDR1 DFQATT, CDR2 SNEGSKA (reference sequence). In nucleotides, the CDR3 is TGCAGTGCTAGAGGGACAGGGGGTAGAGCCCTCCACTTT. Amino acid sequence: CSARGTGGRALHF.

A note on this clonotype: With a much larger clone just one base away, this may be a read error. The CDR3 DNA sequence: TGCAGTGCGGGATGGAGGCAGGGCGAGCAGTTCTTC. Translating it yields CSAGWRQGEQFF. The chain carries TRBV20-1 and TRBJ2-1; perhaps D is TRBD1 or TRBD2 (5 bases each). CDR3 length: 12 residues. Trimming removed 6 bases from V and 10 bases from J, with 16 bases in between. The V gene's germline CDR1 is DFQATT and CDR2 SNEGSKA (reference sequence).

In this sample, this clonotype turned up many times. This chain links TRBV27 with TRBJ2-7; a possible D gene is TRBD2 (5 bases). The germline V gene encodes CDR1 MNHEY and CDR2 SMNVEV (reference sequence). V lost 5 bases and J lost 7, with 9 bases in between. The CDR3 runs to 11 residues. CDR3 sequence (DNA): TGTGCCAGCAGTGACGGCGGGGAGCAGTACTTC. Translating gives CASSDGGEQYF.

J is TRBJ1-2 and V is TRBV9; D gene ambiguous. CDR3 size: 13 residues. CDR1 SGDLS and CDR2 YYNGEE come from the germline V gene. The V end lost 3 bases, the J end lost 3 bases, and 9 bases lay between the germline ends. The CDR3 protein is CASSATPDYGYTF. The DNA of the CDR3 is TGTGCCAGCAGCGCCACGCCTGACTATGGCTACACCTTC.

This clonotype was counted many times. The chain combines TRBV18 with TRBJ1-2; D is unresolved. V lost 3 bases, J lost 2 bases, and 10 bases lay in between. The CDR3 sequence is 14 residues long. The germline CDR1 and CDR2 sequences are KGHSH and LQKENI. The CDR3 nucleotides are TGTGCCAGCTCACCGGGCTCCTTCAACTATGGCTACACCTTC. Its translation is CASSPGSFNYGYTF.

V and J are TRBV28 and TRBJ2-7; maybe TRBD1 (5 bases). The V gene lost 0 bases and the J gene lost 0 bases, with 9 bases spanning the gap. CDR1 is MDHEN and CDR2 is SYDVKM in the germline V gene. The CDR3 is 15 amino acids. The CDR3 DNA follows: TGTGCCAGCAGTTTATGCGACAGAAACTCCTACGAGCAGTACTTC. Protein: CASSLCDRNSYEQYF.

In this sample, this clonotype turned up many times. The V and J genes are TRBV5-6 and TRBJ2-7; 9 bases fit TRBD2. The CDR3 sequence is 14 residues long. V was pared by 6 bases and J by 5 bases, with 9 bases of the junction left unmatched. Germline CDR1 and CDR2: SGHDT and YYEEEE. The CDR3 DNA sequence: TGTGCCAGCATGATTAGCGGGAGAAGACACGAGCAGTACTTC. It yields the protein CASMISGRRHEQYF.

This clonotype has only a few counts. The genes are TRBV4-1 and TRBJ1-1, with unresolved D. The CDR3 is 18 amino acids. The V end was cut by 4 bases, the J end by 1 base, with 22 bases between. Germline V CDR1 and CDR2: MGHRA, YSYEKL. The CDR3 nucleotides are TGCGCCAGCAGCCGCGTGGGGTTTGCTCGGACCACGAACACTGAAGCTTTCTTT. It translates to CASSRVGFARTTNTEAFF.

This clonotype was counted at least ten times. The chain uses TRBV28 and TRBJ2-3; 9 bases fit TRBD2. The CDR3 has 18 residues. Germline lookup yields CDR1 MDHEN and CDR2 SYDVKM. Unmatched junction bases numbered 14, after V lost 5 bases and J lost 2 bases. CDR3 in DNA: TGTGCCAGCAGTCCCAAGCTGGGGGCGGGAGGGGTCACAGATACGCAGTATTTT. It yields the protein CASSPKLGAGGVTDTQYF.

The J gene is TRBJ2-7, the V gene TRBV20-1; TRBD2 matches at 9 bases. Germline CDR1 reads DFQATT; CDR2 reads SNEGSKA (reference sequence). Trimming took 6 bases from V and 6 from J; bases not matched to a gene: 15. This CDR3 comprises 15 residues. This chain's CDR3 is CSATDASGTPLEQYF. CDR3 bases: TGCAGTGCGACCGACGCTAGCGGGACCCCTCTCGAGCAGTACTTC.

The chain couples TRBV5-6 to TRBJ1-2, with unresolved D. The CDR3 is 15 amino acids. Germline assignment: CDR1 SGHDT and CDR2 YYEEEE. V gave up 1 base and J gave up 0 bases, with 10 bases separating them. CDR3 amino acids: CASSLPMTANYGYTF. For the CDR3, the DNA is TGTGCCAGCAGCTTGCCGATGACGGCTAACTATGGCTACACCTTC.

The chain is built from TRBV7-2 and TRBJ1-2; 7 nucleotides match TRBD1. Germline CDR1 and CDR2: SGHTA and FQGNSA. The CDR3 has 15 residues. V shed 0 bases, J shed 8 bases, and the junction held 9 bases outside the gene matches. In nucleotides, the CDR3 is TGTGCCAGCAGCTTAGCGTCCGACAGGGTGAGGGGCTACACCTTC. Residues: CASSLASDRVRGYTF.

This clonotype was detected a few times. The V gene is TRBV7-2, the J gene TRBJ2-2; no firm D call. Deletions cut 4 bases from V and 3 bases from J, with 9 bases between. The length of the CDR3 is 14 residues. Germline lookup yields CDR1 SGHTA and CDR2 FQGNSA. Here the CDR3 reads CASSWSGDTGELFF. The CDR3 bases are TGTGCCAGCAGCTGGAGTGGCGACACCGGGGAGCTGTTTTTT. Combining the CDR3 with reference TRBV7-2 and TRBJ2-2 gives the whole variable domain GAGVSQSPSNKVTEKGKDVELRCDPISGHTALYWYRQSLGQGLEFLIYFQGNSAPDKSGLPSDRFSAERTGGSVSTLTIQRTQQEDSAVYLCASSWSGDTGELFFGEGSRLTVL.

The rearrangement uses TRBV28 and TRBJ2-1; D may correspond to TRBD1 or TRBD2 (5 bases each). The CDR3 has 15 amino acids. V was trimmed by 0 bases and J by 2 bases, leaving 8 bases between them. Germline V gene lookup returns CDR1 MDHEN and CDR2 SYDVKM. CDR3 nucleotides: TGTGCCAGCAGTTTATGGGGGACGACCTACAATGAGCAGTTCTTC. Encoded protein: CASSLWGTTYNEQFF.

This clonotype was seen a few times. One end of the junction varies from germline; a read error may be responsible. CDR3 residues: CASSPAGSSDGCTF. The CDR3 nucleotides are TGTGCCAGCAGCCCAGCGGGGTCATCGGATGGCTGCACCTTC. V gene TRBV11-2 combines with J gene TRBJ1-2; D call uncertain. This CDR3 contains 14 residues. The V gene's germline CDR1 is SGHAT and CDR2 FQNNGV.

Comment on this clonotype: The conserved closing phenylalanine or tryptophan is absent in this CDR3, likely reflecting a read error. The rearrangement uses TRBV6-2 or TRBV6-3 and TRBJ1-3, with no clear D. Germline CDR1 reads MNHEY; CDR2 reads SVGEGT. Trimming took off 5 bases at V and 2 bases at J, with 13 bases between the two ends. This CDR3 region has 15 residues. CDR3 in DNA: TGTGCCAGCAGTCTCGACGGATTAACTGGAAACACCATATATTCT. This translates into CASSLDGLTGNTIYS.

This clonotype was detected many times. This sequence joins TRBV4-3 and TRBJ2-1; possibly TRBD2 for D (6 bases). The CDR3 consists of 14 residues. Germline CDR1 reads LGHNA; CDR2 reads YSLEER. V lost 1 base to trimming and J lost 9 bases, with 13 bases between them. CDR3 in DNA: TGCGCCAGCAGCCAAGGTTACCAGGAGGGTGAGCAGTTCTTC. As protein: CASSQGYQEGEQFF.

This clonotype appeared many times. This chain uses TRBV12-3 or TRBV12-4 with TRBJ2-1; D is tentatively TRBD1 or TRBD2 (5 bases each). This CDR3 has 12 amino acids. The germline V and J ends were trimmed by 6 bases and 14 bases, with 17 bases remaining between them. As DNA, the CDR3 is TGTGCCAGCAGCTTTAACCGGGACCTTGAGTTCTTC. Translated, it gives CASSFNRDLEFF.

The table lists this clonotype with many counts. The rearrangement links TRBV5-8 to TRBJ1-1; D unresolved. The CDR3 covers 15 residues. V was cut by 0 bases and J by 0 bases, with 9 bases left in between. Germline CDR1 is SGHTS and CDR2 is YDEGEE. CDR3 residues: CASSLEGYLNTEAFF. The CDR3 DNA reads TGTGCCAGCAGCTTGGAAGGGTACTTGAACACTGAAGCTTTCTTT. Based on the CDR3 plus reference TRBV5-8 and TRBJ1-1, the full variable domain is EAGVTQSPTHLIKTRGQQATLRCSPISGHTSVYWYQQALGLGLQFLLWYDEGEERNRGNFPPRFSGRQFPNYSSELNVNALELEDSALYLCASSLEGYLNTEAFFGQGTRLTVV.